The T cell receptor (beta chain) described here comes from a study of molecular identifiers for immune sequencing clone quantification. J gave up 2 bases and V 4 bases, and 4 bases lay outside the gene matches. The CDR3 is 16 amino acids. From germline, CDR1 is SNHLY and CDR2 FYNNEI. Each CDR3 protein is one row after TCRdb ran MiXCR on the PCR reads. Altogether hundreds of thousands of distinct CDR3 sequences are present, approximately 20% being singletons, with the ten largest covering 0.85% to 0.9%. In this sample, this clonotype turned up many times. The V and J genes are TRBV2 and TRBJ2-3, with TRBD2 matching 12 bases. The specimen was naive CD8+ T cells from blood, with Jurkat cell RNA spiked in. Sample subset: FACS-sorted CD8+CD4-CCR7+CD45RA+ naive T cells. This TCR was sampled from a human donor in good health. Some libraries in this study had Jurkat cell RNA spiked in. CDR3 loop: CASSGTSGEPTDTQYF. Here the CDR3 DNA reads TGTGCCAGCAGTGGGACTAGCGGGGAACCCACAGATACGCAGTATTTT.